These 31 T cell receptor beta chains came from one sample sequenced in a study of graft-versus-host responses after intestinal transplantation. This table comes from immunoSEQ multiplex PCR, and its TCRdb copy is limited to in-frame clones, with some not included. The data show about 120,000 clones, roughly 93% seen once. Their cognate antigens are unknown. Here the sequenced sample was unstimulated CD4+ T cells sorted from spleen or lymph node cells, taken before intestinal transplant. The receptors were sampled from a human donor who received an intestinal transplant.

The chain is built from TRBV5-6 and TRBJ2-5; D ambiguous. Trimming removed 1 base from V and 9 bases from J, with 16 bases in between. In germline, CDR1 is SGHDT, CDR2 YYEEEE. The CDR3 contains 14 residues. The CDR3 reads CASSLRSFGLPQYF. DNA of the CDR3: TGTGCCAGCAGCTTGAGGTCCTTTGGGCTGCCCCAGTACTTC.

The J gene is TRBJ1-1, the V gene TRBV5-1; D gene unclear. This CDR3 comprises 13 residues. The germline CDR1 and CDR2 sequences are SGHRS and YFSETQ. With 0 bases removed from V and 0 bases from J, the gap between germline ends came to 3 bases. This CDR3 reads CASSLVVNTEAFF. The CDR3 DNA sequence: TGCGCCAGCAGCTTGGTCGTGAACACTGAAGCTTTCTTT.

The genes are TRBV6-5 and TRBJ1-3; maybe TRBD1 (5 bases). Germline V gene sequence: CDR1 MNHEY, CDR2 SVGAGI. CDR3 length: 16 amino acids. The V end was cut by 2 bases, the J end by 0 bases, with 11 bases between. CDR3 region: CASSYRGEYSGNTIYF. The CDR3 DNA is TGTGCCAGCAGTTACAGGGGCGAATACTCTGGAAACACCATATATTTT.

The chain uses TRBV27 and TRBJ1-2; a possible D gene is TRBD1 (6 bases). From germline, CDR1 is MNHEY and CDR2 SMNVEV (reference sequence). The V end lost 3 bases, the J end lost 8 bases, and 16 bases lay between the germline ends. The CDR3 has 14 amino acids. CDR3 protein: CASSFSRGQWGYTF. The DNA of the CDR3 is TGTGCCAGCAGTTTCTCCCGGGGGCAGTGGGGCTACACCTTC.

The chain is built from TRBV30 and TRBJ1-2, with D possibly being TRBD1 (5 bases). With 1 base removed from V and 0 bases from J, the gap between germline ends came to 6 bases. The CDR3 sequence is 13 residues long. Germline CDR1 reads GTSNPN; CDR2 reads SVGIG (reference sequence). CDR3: CAWSGRANYGYTF. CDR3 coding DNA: TGTGCCTGGAGTGGCAGGGCTAACTATGGCTACACCTTC. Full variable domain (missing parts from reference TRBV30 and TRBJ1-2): SQTIHQWPATLVQPVGSPLSLECTVEGTSNPNLYWYRQAAGRGLQLLFYSVGIGQISSEVPQNLSASRPQDRQFILSSKKLLLSDSGFYLCAWSGRANYGYTFGSGTRLTVV.

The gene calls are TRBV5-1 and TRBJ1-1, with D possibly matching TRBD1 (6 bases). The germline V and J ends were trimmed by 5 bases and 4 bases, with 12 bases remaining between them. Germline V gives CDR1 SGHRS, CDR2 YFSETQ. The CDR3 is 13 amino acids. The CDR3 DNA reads TGCGCCAGCAGGCGCCGAGGGGGCACTGAAGCTTTCTTT. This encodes CASRRRGGTEAFF. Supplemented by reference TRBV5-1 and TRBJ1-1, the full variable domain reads KAGVTQTPRYLIKTRGQQVTLSCSPISGHRSVSWYQQTPGQGLQFLFEYFSETQRNKGNFPGRFSGRQFSNSRSEMNVSTLELGDSALYLCASRRRGGTEAFFGQGTRLTVV.

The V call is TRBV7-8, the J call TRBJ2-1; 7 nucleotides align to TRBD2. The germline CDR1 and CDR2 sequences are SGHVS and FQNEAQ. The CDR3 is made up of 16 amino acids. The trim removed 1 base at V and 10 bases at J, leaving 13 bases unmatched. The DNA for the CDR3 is TGTGCCAGCAGCTTAGACTTAGAGCGGGGTATGGGAGAGCAGTTCTTC. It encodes CASSLDLERGMGEQFF.

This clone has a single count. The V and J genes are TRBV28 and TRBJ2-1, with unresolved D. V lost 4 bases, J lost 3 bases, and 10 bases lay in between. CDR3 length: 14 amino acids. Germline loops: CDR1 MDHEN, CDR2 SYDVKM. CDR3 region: CASSSGVVYNEQFF. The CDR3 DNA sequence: TGTGCCAGCAGTTCTGGGGTTGTCTACAATGAGCAGTTCTTC.

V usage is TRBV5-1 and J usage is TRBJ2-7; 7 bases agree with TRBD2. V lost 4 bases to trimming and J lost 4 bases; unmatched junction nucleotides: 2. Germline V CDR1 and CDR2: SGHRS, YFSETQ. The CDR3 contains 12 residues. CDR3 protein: CASSGGGYEQYF. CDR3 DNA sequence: TGCGCCAGCAGCGGGGGGGGGTACGAGCAGTACTTC.

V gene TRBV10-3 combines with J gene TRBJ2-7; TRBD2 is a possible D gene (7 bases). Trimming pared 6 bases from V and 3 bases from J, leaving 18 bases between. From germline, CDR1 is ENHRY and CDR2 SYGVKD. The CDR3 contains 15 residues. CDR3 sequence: CAIRKEGGFDYEQYF. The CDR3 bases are TGTGCCATCAGAAAGGAGGGGGGGTTCGACTACGAGCAGTACTTC.

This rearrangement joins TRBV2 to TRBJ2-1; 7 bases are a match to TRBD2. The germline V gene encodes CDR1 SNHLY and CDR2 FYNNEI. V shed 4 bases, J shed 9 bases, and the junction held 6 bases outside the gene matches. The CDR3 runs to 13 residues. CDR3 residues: CASSGGRETEQFF. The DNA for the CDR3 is TGTGCCAGCAGTGGCGGGAGAGAGACTGAGCAGTTCTTC.

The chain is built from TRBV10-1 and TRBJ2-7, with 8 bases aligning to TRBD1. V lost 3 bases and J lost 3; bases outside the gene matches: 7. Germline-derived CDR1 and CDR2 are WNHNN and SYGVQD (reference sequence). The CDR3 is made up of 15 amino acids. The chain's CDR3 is CASSDPGTGHYEQYF. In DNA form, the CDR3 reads TGCGCCAGCAGTGACCCCGGGACAGGACACTACGAGCAGTACTTC.

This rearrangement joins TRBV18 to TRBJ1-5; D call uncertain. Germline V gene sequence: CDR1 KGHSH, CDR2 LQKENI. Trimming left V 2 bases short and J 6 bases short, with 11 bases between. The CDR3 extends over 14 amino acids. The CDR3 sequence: CASSPIGLGQPQHF. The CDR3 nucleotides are TGTGCCAGCTCACCAATAGGGTTAGGTCAGCCCCAGCATTTT.

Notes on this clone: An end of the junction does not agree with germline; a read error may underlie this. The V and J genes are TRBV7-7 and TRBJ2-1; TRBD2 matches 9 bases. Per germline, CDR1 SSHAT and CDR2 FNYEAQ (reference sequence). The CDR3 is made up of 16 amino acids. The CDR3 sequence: CASSFDPSGVYNEQFF. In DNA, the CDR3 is TGTGCTAGCAGCTTTGACCCTAGCGGGGTTTACAATGAGCAGTTCTTC.

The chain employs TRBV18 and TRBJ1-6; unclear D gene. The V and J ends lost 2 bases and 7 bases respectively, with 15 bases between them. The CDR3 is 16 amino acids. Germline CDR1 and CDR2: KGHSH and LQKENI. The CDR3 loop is CASSPKGLEANSPLHF. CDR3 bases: TGTGCCAGCTCACCAAAAGGCTTGGAGGCGAATTCACCCCTCCACTTT.

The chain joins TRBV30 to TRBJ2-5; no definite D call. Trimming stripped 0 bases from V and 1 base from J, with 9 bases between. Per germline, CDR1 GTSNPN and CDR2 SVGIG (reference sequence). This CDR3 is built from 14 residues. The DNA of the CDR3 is TGTGCCTGGAGTGTATGGGTCGGCCAAGAGACCCAGTACTTC. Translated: CAWSVWVGQETQYF.

CDR3 sequence reads: CASSLGDRDIREQYF. CDR3 nucleotide sequence: TGTGCCAGCAGTTTGGGGGACAGGGACATTCGGGAGCAGTACTTC. The chain combines TRBV28 with TRBJ2-7; 9 bases are shared with TRBD1. With V trimmed by 3 bases and J by 7 bases, 10 bases remained unmatched. Germline assignment: CDR1 MDHEN and CDR2 SYDVKM. This CDR3 contains 15 residues.

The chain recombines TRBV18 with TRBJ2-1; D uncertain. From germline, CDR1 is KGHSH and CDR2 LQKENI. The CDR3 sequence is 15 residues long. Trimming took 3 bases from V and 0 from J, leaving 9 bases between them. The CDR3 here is CASSPTTGSYNEQFF. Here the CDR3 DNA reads TGTGCCAGCTCACCCACGACCGGCTCCTACAATGAGCAGTTCTTC. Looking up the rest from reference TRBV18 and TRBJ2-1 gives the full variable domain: NAGVMQNPRHLVRRRGQEARLRCSPMKGHSHVYWYRQLPEEGLKFMVYLQKENIIDESGMPKERFSAEFPKEGPSILRIQQVVRGDSAAYFCASSPTTGSYNEQFFGPGTRLTVL.

The CDR3 bases are TGTGCCACCAGCAGGGATGCCGGGACTAGCTCCTACAATGAGCAGTTCTTC. Amino acids: CATSRDAGTSSYNEQFF. This rearrangement joins TRBV15 to TRBJ2-1; TRBD2 aligns across 8 bases. The V and J ends lost 3 bases and 0 bases, in that order; junction bases with no gene match: 7. Looked up from germline, CDR1 is LNHNV and CDR2 is YYDKDF (reference sequence). The CDR3 runs to 17 residues. Full variable domain (missing parts from reference TRBV15 and TRBJ2-1): DAMVIQNPRYQVTQFGKPVTLSCSQTLNHNVMYWYQQKSSQAPKLLFHYYDKDFNNEADTPDNFQSRRPNTSFCFLDIRSPGLGDTAMYLCATSRDAGTSSYNEQFFGPGTRLTVL.

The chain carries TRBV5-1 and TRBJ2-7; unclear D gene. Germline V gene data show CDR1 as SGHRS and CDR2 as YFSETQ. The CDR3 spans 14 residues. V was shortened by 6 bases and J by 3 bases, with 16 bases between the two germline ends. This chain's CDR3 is CASTQGGQNYEQYF. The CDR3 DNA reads TGCGCCAGCACCCAAGGTGGGCAGAACTACGAGCAGTACTTC.

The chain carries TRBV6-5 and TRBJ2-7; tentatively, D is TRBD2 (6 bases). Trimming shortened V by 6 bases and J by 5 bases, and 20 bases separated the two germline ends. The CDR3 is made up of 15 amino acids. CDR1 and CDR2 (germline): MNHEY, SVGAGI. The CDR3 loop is CASRPLGEAMNEQYF. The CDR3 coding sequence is TGTGCCAGCAGGCCCTTGGGGGAGGCCATGAACGAGCAGTACTTC.

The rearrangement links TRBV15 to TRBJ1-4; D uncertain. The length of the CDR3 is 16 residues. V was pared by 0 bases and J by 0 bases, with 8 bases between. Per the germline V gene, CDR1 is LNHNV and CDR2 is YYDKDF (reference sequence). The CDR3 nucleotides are TGTGCCACCAGCAGAGATCCGGGTGCAACTAATGAAAAACTGTTTTTT. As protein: CATSRDPGATNEKLFF. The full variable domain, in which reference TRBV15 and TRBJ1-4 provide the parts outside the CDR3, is DAMVIQNPRYQVTQFGKPVTLSCSQTLNHNVMYWYQQKSSQAPKLLFHYYDKDFNNEADTPDNFQSRRPNTSFCFLDIRSPGLGDTAMYLCATSRDPGATNEKLFFGSGTQLSVL.

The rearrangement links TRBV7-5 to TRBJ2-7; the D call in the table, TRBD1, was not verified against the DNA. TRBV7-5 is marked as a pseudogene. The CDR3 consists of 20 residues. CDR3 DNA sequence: TGTGCCAGAAGCTTAAGTCCGGGACAGGGGAATCCGGCTAGCTCCTACGAGCAGTACTTC. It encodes CARSLSPGQGNPASSYEQYF.

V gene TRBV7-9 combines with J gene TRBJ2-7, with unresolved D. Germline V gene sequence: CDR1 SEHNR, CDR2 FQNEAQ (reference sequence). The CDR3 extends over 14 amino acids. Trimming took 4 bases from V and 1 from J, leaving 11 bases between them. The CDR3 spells CASSSLDTSYEQYF. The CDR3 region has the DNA TGTGCCAGCAGCTCTCTAGACACGTCCTACGAGCAGTACTTC.

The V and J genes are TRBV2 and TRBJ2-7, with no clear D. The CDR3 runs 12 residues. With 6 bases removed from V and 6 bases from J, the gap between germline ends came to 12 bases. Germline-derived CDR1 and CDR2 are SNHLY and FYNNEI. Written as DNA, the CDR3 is TGTGCCAGCAGGGCGGTCCCAGCCGAGCAGTACTTC. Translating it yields CASRAVPAEQYF.

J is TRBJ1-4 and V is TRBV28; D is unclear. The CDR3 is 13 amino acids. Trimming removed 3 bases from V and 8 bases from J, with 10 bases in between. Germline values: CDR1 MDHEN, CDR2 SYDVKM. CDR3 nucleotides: TGTGCCAGCAGTTTGGTCTCCGAGGAAAAACTGTTTTTT. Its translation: CASSLVSEEKLFF.

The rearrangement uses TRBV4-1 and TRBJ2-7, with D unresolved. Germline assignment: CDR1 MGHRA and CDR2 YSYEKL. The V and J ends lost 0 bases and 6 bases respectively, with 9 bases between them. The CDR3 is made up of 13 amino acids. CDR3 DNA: TGCGCCAGCAGCCAAGATCCCTGGGGCGAGCAGTACTTC. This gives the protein CASSQDPWGEQYF.

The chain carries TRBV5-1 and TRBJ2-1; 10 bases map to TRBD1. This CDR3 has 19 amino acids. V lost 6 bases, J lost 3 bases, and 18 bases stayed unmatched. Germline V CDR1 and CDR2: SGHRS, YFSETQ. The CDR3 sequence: CASKPGTGVLEGSYNEQFF. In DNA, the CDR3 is TGCGCCAGCAAACCCGGGACAGGGGTTTTGGAGGGAAGCTACAATGAGCAGTTCTTC. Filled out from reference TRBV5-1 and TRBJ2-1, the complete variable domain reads KAGVTQTPRYLIKTRGQQVTLSCSPISGHRSVSWYQQTPGQGLQFLFEYFSETQRNKGNFPGRFSGRQFSNSRSEMNVSTLELGDSALYLCASKPGTGVLEGSYNEQFFGPGTRLTVL.

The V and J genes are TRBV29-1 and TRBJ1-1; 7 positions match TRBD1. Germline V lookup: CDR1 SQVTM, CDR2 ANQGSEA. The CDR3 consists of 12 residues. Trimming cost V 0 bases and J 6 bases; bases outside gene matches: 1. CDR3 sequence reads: CSVEEDRPEAFF. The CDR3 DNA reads TGCAGCGTTGAAGAGGACAGGCCTGAAGCTTTCTTT.

The CDR3 protein is CASRSGTGELFF. In DNA form, the CDR3 reads TGCGCCAGCAGGTCGGGTACCGGGGAGCTGTTTTTT. The V call is TRBV10-1, the J call TRBJ2-2, with D uncertain. CDR3 size: 12 residues. V was clipped by 6 bases and J by 5 bases, with 7 bases between them. CDR1 and CDR2 from the germline V gene are WNHNN and SYGVQD (reference sequence).

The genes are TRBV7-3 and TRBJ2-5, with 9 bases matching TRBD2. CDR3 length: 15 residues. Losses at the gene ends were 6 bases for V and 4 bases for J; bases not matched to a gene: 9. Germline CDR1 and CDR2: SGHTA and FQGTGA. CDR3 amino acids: CASSQGTSLGETQYF. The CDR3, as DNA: TGTGCCAGCAGTCAGGGGACTAGCCTTGGAGAGACCCAGTACTTC.